This T cell receptor beta chain appears in the sequencing data of a study of blood T cell repertoires in COVID-19. The assay was immunoSEQ multiplex PCR, and TCRdb's table has in-frame clones only and misses some. The table has approximately 290,000 clones, roughly nine tenths seen once. The CDR3 runs 14 residues. Germline CDR1 LGHNT, CDR2 FRNRAP. Trimming cost V 3 bases and J 1 base, with 9 bases left between them. The specimen sequenced was peripheral blood. The V gene is TRBV12-5, the J gene TRBJ1-1; D unclear. The clonotype originates from a woman in her thirties with COVID-19, enrolled during active disease. CDR3 sequence reads: CASGFEARNTEAFF. The CDR3 DNA reads as TGTGCTAGTGGTTTTGAGGCCAGGAACACTGAAGCTTTCTTT.